These 25 T cell receptor beta chains were all obtained from the same sample, sequenced in a study of cytotoxic CD8 clonotypes in ibrutinib-treated CLL (dated by TCRdb to the early 2020s). The library was built by means of the immunoSEQ multiplex PCR assay. TCRdb retrieved this table from immuneACCESS and kept in-frame rearrangements only. Not all clones are present; in checked studies, unresolved V genes account for under half, and no reason is known for the remainder. Here the sample has tens of thousands of clones; around 78% occur a single time. The ten largest account for more than 30% of the sample. This specimen's time point label, interpreted: around 25 months on ibrutinib. The material sequenced was PBMCs, taken after 24 months of ibrutinib treatment. The receptor source for this set is a human donor with chronic lymphocytic leukemia.

The chain combines TRBV5-1 with TRBJ2-1, with 12 bases lining up with TRBD2. From germline, CDR1 is SGHRS and CDR2 YFSETQ. The CDR3 spans 14 residues. V gave up 6 bases and J gave up 5 bases; unmatched junction bases: 3. The CDR3 loop reads CASKTSGSNNEQFF. For the CDR3, the DNA is TGCGCCAGCAAGACTAGCGGGAGCAACAATGAGCAGTTCTTC.

The rearrangement uses TRBV11-2 and TRBJ2-7; D gene ambiguous. The CDR3 has 11 amino acids. The V gene lost 5 bases and the J gene lost 3 bases, with 5 bases spanning the gap. The germline CDR1 and CDR2 sequences are SGHAT and FQNNGV. In DNA form, the CDR3 reads TGTGCCAGCAGCCACAACTACGAGCAGTACTTC. This translates into CASSHNYEQYF.

V and J are TRBV6-6 and TRBJ2-7; D assignment may be TRBD1 or TRBD2 (5 bases each). Germline V gives CDR1 MNHNY, CDR2 SVGAGI (reference sequence). This CDR3 region has 14 residues. V lost 3 bases, J lost 0 bases, and 9 bases lay in between. CDR3 sequence (DNA): TGTGCCAGCAGTTATGGGACCCTCTCCTACGAGCAGTACTTC. The encoded protein is CASSYGTLSYEQYF.

The V call is TRBV6-6, the J call TRBJ1-5, with D possibly matching TRBD1 (5 bases). From germline, CDR1 is MNHNY and CDR2 SVGAGI (reference sequence). V gave up 6 bases and J gave up 0 bases, with 15 bases separating them. The CDR3 spans 16 residues. CDR3 region: CASSDPDRLSNQPQHF. The DNA for the CDR3 is TGTGCCAGCAGCGACCCAGACAGACTTAGCAATCAGCCCCAGCATTTT.

The rearrangement joins TRBV9 to TRBJ2-2; unclear D gene. The CDR3 loop spans 16 amino acids. V was pared by 4 bases and J by 2 bases, with 15 bases between. Per germline, CDR1 SGDLS and CDR2 YYNGEE. The CDR3 spells CASSKGPDLNTGELFF. CDR3 coding DNA: TGTGCCAGCAGCAAAGGTCCGGATTTAAACACCGGGGAGCTGTTTTTT.

The gene calls are TRBV2 and TRBJ2-3; D unresolved. The CDR3 is made up of 12 amino acids. The germline gives CDR1 SNHLY, CDR2 FYNNEI. Trimming removed 8 bases from V and 2 bases from J, with 8 bases in between. The CDR3 sequence: CASALNTDTQYF. The CDR3 nucleotides are TGTGCCAGCGCACTGAACACAGATACGCAGTATTTT.

The chain employs TRBV4-1 and TRBJ2-1; 16 bases match TRBD2. Trimming took 4 bases from V and 8 from J; bases not matched to a gene: 8. Germline CDR1 MGHRA, CDR2 YSYEKL. CDR3 length: 17 residues. The CDR3 protein is CASSRGLAGGPGYEQFF. Here the CDR3 DNA reads TGCGCCAGCAGCCGGGGACTAGCGGGAGGGCCGGGGTATGAGCAGTTCTTC.

This chain connects TRBV5-6 to TRBJ2-1; the D gene is possibly TRBD2 (5 bases). Trimming took off 6 bases at V and 6 bases at J, with 19 bases between the two ends. The germline V gene has CDR1 SGHDT and CDR2 YYEEEE. The CDR3 consists of 15 residues. The chain's CDR3 is CASTHRMGVTNEQFF. CDR3 coding DNA: TGTGCCAGCACCCACCGAATGGGAGTGACCAATGAGCAGTTCTTC. The whole variable domain, filled in from reference TRBV5-6 and TRBJ2-1, reads DAGVTQSPTHLIKTRGQQVTLRCSPKSGHDTVSWYQQALGQGPQFIFQYYEEEERQRGNFPDRFSGHQFPNYSSELNVNALLLGDSALYLCASTHRMGVTNEQFFGPGTRLTVL.

This clone appeared many times. Other DNA sequences of this sample code for an identical CDR3. CDR3 loop: CASSVGRGNQPQHF. CDR3 DNA: TGTGCCAGCAGTGTGGGCAGGGGGAATCAGCCCCAGCATTTT. The chain employs TRBV2 and TRBJ1-5, with 7 bases aligning to TRBD1. The CDR3 covers 14 residues. V trimming: 4 bases; J trimming: 4 bases; junction bases outside the gene matches: 4. Germline V gives CDR1 SNHLY, CDR2 FYNNEI.

J is TRBJ2-2 and V is TRBV7-3, with 8 bases fitting TRBD1. Germline CDR1 is SGHTA and CDR2 is FQGTGA. The ends lost 2 bases at V and 5 bases at J; junction bases unmatched: 10. The CDR3 has 17 residues. This chain's CDR3 is CASSLVGGQGGTGELFF. CDR3 bases: TGTGCCAGCAGCTTAGTGGGAGGACAGGGCGGGACCGGGGAGCTGTTTTTT.

This clone showed up just once. The chain carries TRBV6-4 and TRBJ2-2; D may be TRBD1 (6 bases). The CDR3 loop spans 14 amino acids. Trimming shortened V by 8 bases and J by 1 base, and 11 bases separated the two germline ends. In germline, CDR1 is MRHNA, CDR2 SNTAGT. Written as DNA, the CDR3 is TGTGCCAGCGGGTCAGGGGTGAACACCGGGGAGCTGTTTTTT. Protein sequence: CASGSGVNTGELFF.

The chain is built from TRBV7-9 and TRBJ2-3, with D possibly matching TRBD2 (5 bases). The CDR3 sequence is 15 residues long. The germline V and J ends were trimmed by 4 bases and 2 bases, with 13 bases remaining between them. Per the germline V gene, CDR1 is SEHNR and CDR2 is FQNEAQ (reference sequence). The CDR3 loop reads CASSSRADFTDTQYF. CDR3 coding DNA: TGTGCCAGCAGCTCGCGGGCAGATTTCACAGATACGCAGTATTTT. The variable domain in full, completed from reference TRBV7-9 and TRBJ2-3, reads DTGVSQNPRHKITKRGQNVTFRCDPISEHNRLYWYRQTLGQGPEFLTYFQNEAQLEKSRLLSDRFSAERPKGSFSTLEIQRTEQGDSAMYLCASSSRADFTDTQYFGPGTRLTVL.

V usage is TRBV5-5 and J usage is TRBJ2-6; D may correspond to TRBD1 or TRBD2 (6 bases each). CDR3 length: 17 residues. Trimming removed 1 base from V and 0 bases from J, with 11 bases in between. The V gene's germline CDR1 is SGHKS and CDR2 YYEKEE (reference sequence). In nucleotides, the CDR3 is TGTGCCAGCAGCTTGCGGGGGCTGTCCTCTGGGGCCAACGTCCTGACTTTC. Its protein is CASSLRGLSSGANVLTF.

The chain has TRBV5-1 and TRBJ2-1; D may be TRBD2 (5 bases). CDR1 SGHRS and CDR2 YFSETQ come from the germline V gene. V gave up 0 bases and J gave up 7 bases, with 11 bases separating them. This CDR3 has 14 amino acids. In DNA form, the CDR3 reads TGCGCCAGCAGCTTGGGAGGGAGTTTAAATGAGCAGTTCTTC. This sequence encodes CASSLGGSLNEQFF.

The chain has TRBV11-2 and TRBJ1-3; tentative D call: TRBD1 (5 bases). V shed 5 bases and J shed 4 bases, with 12 bases lying between them. Germline V gives CDR1 SGHAT, CDR2 FQNNGV. The CDR3 runs 14 residues. CDR3 bases: TGTGCCAGCAGCCTCGGGAGGGGCGGAAACACCATATATTTT. It encodes CASSLGRGGNTIYF.

This clone was seen a single time. The chain employs TRBV4-1 and TRBJ2-1, with D possibly being TRBD2 (6 bases). V dropped 2 bases and J dropped 12 bases, with 17 bases sitting between them. The germline gives CDR1 MGHRA, CDR2 YSYEKL. This CDR3 region has 14 residues. For the CDR3, the DNA is TGCGCCAGCAGCCAACAGTCGAAAGGACTATGGCAGTTCTTC. Residues: CASSQQSKGLWQFF.

The gene calls are TRBV6-6 and TRBJ1-2; no reliable D call. Trimming took off 8 bases at V and 6 bases at J, with 4 bases between the two ends. CDR3 size: 9 residues. Per germline, CDR1 MNHNY and CDR2 SVGAGI (reference sequence). The CDR3 sequence: CASGHGYTF. CDR3 nucleotides: TGTGCCAGCGGGCATGGCTACACCTTC.

CDR3 protein: CASRNLRQGDTEAFF. The CDR3 region has the DNA TGCGCCAGCAGGAACCTGAGGCAGGGAGACACTGAAGCTTTCTTT. The rearrangement uses TRBV5-1 and TRBJ1-1; perhaps TRBD1 as D (5 bases). V dropped 5 bases and J dropped 3 bases, with 17 bases sitting between them. Germline values: CDR1 SGHRS, CDR2 YFSETQ. The CDR3 extends over 15 amino acids.

The chain combines TRBV6-6 with TRBJ1-5; 12 nucleotides agree with TRBD1. This CDR3 is 13 amino acids long. Germline V CDR1 and CDR2: MNHNY, SVGAGI (reference sequence). Trimming took 8 bases from V and 9 from J; bases not matched to a gene: 5. In DNA form, the CDR3 reads TGTGCCAGCGGGGGGACAGGGGGCGGGCCCCAGCATTTT. It specifies CASGGTGGGPQHF.

This chain joins TRBV28 and TRBJ2-1; tentative D call: TRBD2 (5 bases). CDR3 length: 15 residues. Per the germline V gene, CDR1 is MDHEN and CDR2 is SYDVKM. The V and J ends lost 5 bases and 9 bases respectively, with 20 bases between them. DNA for the CDR3: TGTGCCAGCAGTCAGAATATGGGAGAACGTAGTGAGCAGTTCTTC. The encoded protein is CASSQNMGERSEQFF.

The chain has TRBV21-1 and TRBJ2-1; the table calls TRBD1, which could not be checked here. TRBV21-1 constitutes a pseudogene. The CDR3 spans 13 residues. The CDR3 DNA is TGTGCCAGCAGCACCCGGGACAGAAATGAGCAGTTCTTC. Its translation is CASSTRDRNEQFF.

The genes are TRBV28 and TRBJ2-1, with D maybe TRBD2 (6 bases). The CDR3 length is 16 residues. V was pared by 1 base and J by 8 bases, with 18 bases between. From germline, CDR1 is MDHEN and CDR2 SYDVKM. The CDR3 sequence is CASSLFREKEVDEQFF. CDR3 DNA sequence: TGTGCCAGCAGTTTATTTCGGGAGAAGGAGGTGGATGAGCAGTTCTTC.

This chain joins TRBV12-5 and TRBJ2-1; no firm D call. The ends were cut back, 3 bases at V and 9 bases at J, with 9 bases in the middle. The CDR3 is made up of 12 amino acids. The germline CDR1 and CDR2 sequences are LGHNT and FRNRAP. CDR3 in DNA: TGTGCTAGTGGTTTATCATTCGGTGAGCAGTTCTTC. It encodes CASGLSFGEQFF.

The V call is TRBV5-1, the J call TRBJ2-7; D tentatively reads TRBD1 or TRBD2 (7 bases each). This CDR3 spans 14 amino acids. Germline V CDR1 and CDR2: SGHRS, YFSETQ. V gave up 3 bases and J gave up 0 bases, with 10 bases separating them. CDR3 DNA: TGCGCCAGCAGCTCCAGGGGGGGCTCCTACGAGCAGTACTTC. This translates into CASSSRGGSYEQYF.

The J gene is TRBJ2-7, the V gene TRBV4-3, with D hard to call. The CDR3 spans 15 residues. Germline CDR1 LGHNA, CDR2 YSLEER. V was pared by 0 bases and J by 0 bases, with 9 bases between. The DNA for the CDR3 is TGCGCCAGCAGCCAAGATCACGTGAGCTCCTACGAGCAGTACTTC. Its protein is CASSQDHVSSYEQYF.